Listed here are 5 T cell receptor beta chains from one sample, sequenced in a study of shared clonotypes between healthy human individuals. Some clones are missing from TCRdb's copy, which holds only in-frame ones; the method was immunoSEQ multiplex PCR. The sample yields about 680,000 clones, around 72% seen once. Input material: memory CD4+ T cells sorted from blood. This sample's subset: CD45RA-negative fraction. Receptors originate from a woman aged 25 to 39 in good health.

This sequence joins TRBV28 and TRBJ1-2; D unclear. The CDR3 loop spans 13 amino acids. Trimming removed 2 bases at V and 2 bases at J, with 6 bases between. The germline CDR1 and CDR2 sequences are MDHEN and SYDVKM. CDR3 in amino acids: CASSLTNNYGYTF. DNA of the CDR3: TGTGCCAGCAGTTTAACAAACAACTATGGCTACACCTTC.

The chain joins TRBV5-8 to TRBJ2-1; no reliable D call. Trimming pared 1 base from V and 10 bases from J, leaving 6 bases between. The CDR3 spans 11 residues. The V gene's germline CDR1 is SGHTS and CDR2 YDEGEE. CDR3 DNA sequence: TGTGCCAGCAGCTTGTTTAGGGAGCAGTTCTTC. Translating gives CASSLFREQFF.

The V call is TRBV5-1, the J call TRBJ2-3, with TRBD1 matching 7 bases. Germline CDR1 reads SGHRS; CDR2 reads YFSETQ. The CDR3 is made up of 13 amino acids. V lost 2 bases, J lost 6 bases, and 3 bases stayed unmatched. As DNA, the CDR3 is TGCGCCAGCAGCTTCGGACAGGCCGATACGCAGTATTTT. It encodes CASSFGQADTQYF.

About this clone: The same CDR3 is also encoded by other DNA sequences in this sample. CDR3: CASSFGSSYNEQFF. The CDR3 DNA is TGTGCCAGCAGCTTTGGGAGCTCCTACAATGAGCAGTTCTTC. V and J are TRBV7-2 and TRBJ2-1, with D possibly TRBD2 on 5 matching bases. This CDR3 has 14 amino acids. Germline CDR1 and CDR2: SGHTA and FQGNSA. The V gene lost 3 bases and the J gene lost 0 bases, with 6 bases spanning the gap.

The chain employs TRBV7-2 and TRBJ2-2; perhaps TRBD2 as D (6 bases). CDR3 length: 15 residues. Germline-derived CDR1 and CDR2 are SGHTA and FQGNSA. The V end lost 5 bases, the J end lost 0 bases, and 10 bases lay between the germline ends. CDR3 sequence: CASSPGLPNTGELFF. CDR3 DNA: TGTGCCAGCAGCCCGGGACTTCCGAACACCGGGGAGCTGTTTTTT. Filled out from reference TRBV7-2 and TRBJ2-2, the complete variable domain reads GAGVSQSPSNKVTEKGKDVELRCDPISGHTALYWYRQSLGQGLEFLIYFQGNSAPDKSGLPSDRFSAERTGGSVSTLTIQRTQQEDSAVYLCASSPGLPNTGELFFGEGSRLTVL.